A single sample is the source of the 2 T cell receptor beta chains below, sequenced in a study of cytomegalovirus exposure and HLA in healthy donors. PCR primers comprised 60 Vbeta and 13 Jbeta primers. The assay was immunoSEQ multiplex PCR, and TCRdb's table has in-frame clones only and misses some. The data contain about 170,000 clones, more than 80% of them seen just once; the ten biggest clones take up 2.4%. What was sequenced was PBMCs. These receptors originate from a male donor in good health and CMV-seronegative.

The V call is TRBV4-2, the J call TRBJ2-5; the match to TRBD2 covers 14 bases. Unmatched junction bases numbered 9, after V lost 2 bases and J lost 13 bases. The CDR3 loop spans 15 amino acids. The germline CDR1 and CDR2 sequences are LGHNA and YNFKEQ. The CDR3 reads CASSQPGTSGGPPYF. CDR3 sequence (DNA): TGTGCCAGCAGCCAACCCGGGACTAGCGGGGGCCCACCGTACTTC.

Only a few counts were recorded for this clone. The chain uses TRBV5-1 and TRBJ2-5; perhaps TRBD1 as D (6 bases). This CDR3 region has 15 residues. Trimming took off 0 bases at V and 5 bases at J, with 14 bases between the two ends. Germline loops: CDR1 SGHRS, CDR2 YFSETQ. CDR3 bases: TGCGCCAGCAGCTTGGAGTTGTTGCAGGGGGAGACCCAGTACTTC. This gives the protein CASSLELLQGETQYF.